The present TCR beta chain was sequenced within a study of blood T cell repertoires in COVID-19. Whole-study context: Italy, Spain and the United States were the sources of the convalescent and acute COVID-19 samples. Nucleic acid was either cDNA or gDNA, and it came from T cells, B-cell-depleted T cells, or PBMCs.

Authors' data handling: Estimation of nucleated cell counts was performed using reference gene primer amplification. Assay used: immunoSEQ multiplex PCR; TCRdb lists only in-frame clones, some missing. V, J and clone size reflect that table, while D and trimming were determined from the DNA. The sample includes 150,000 to 200,000 clones, 82% of them seen just once. Symptom resolution, clearance, or two negative PCRs marked donors in Cohort 3 as recovered. Germline-derived CDR1 and CDR2 are SEHNR and FQNEAQ (reference sequence). This CDR3 region has 14 residues. V shed 8 bases, J shed 4 bases, and the junction held 6 bases outside the gene matches.

Sequenced: PBMCs or T cells enriched from blood (not recorded which). This clonotype originated in a man in his sixties who had recovered from COVID-19. The chain recombines TRBV7-9 with TRBJ2-3; 10 bases match TRBD1. In DNA form, the CDR3 reads TGTGCCAGCTCAGACAGGGGGCTGTCAGATACGCAGTATTTT. Its protein product is CASSDRGLSDTQYF.